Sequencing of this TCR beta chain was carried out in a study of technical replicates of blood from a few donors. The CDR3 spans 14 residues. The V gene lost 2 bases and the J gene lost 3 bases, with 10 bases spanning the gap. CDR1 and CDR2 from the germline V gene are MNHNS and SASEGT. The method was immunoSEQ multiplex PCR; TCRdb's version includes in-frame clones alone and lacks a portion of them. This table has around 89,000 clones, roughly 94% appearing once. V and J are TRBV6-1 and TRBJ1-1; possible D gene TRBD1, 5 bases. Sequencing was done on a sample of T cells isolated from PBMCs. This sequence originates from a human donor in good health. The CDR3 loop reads CASSEFREDTEAFF. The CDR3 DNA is TGTGCCAGCAGTGAATTCAGGGAAGACACTGAAGCTTTCTTT.